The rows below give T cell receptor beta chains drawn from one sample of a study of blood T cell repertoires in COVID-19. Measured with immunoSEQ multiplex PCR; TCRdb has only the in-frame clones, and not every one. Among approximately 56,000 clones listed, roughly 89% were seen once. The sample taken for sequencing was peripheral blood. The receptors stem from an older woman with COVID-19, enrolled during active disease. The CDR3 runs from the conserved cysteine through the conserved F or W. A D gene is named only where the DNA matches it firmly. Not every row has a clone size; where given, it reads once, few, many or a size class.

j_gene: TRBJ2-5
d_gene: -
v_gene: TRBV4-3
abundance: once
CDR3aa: CASSQVVRETQYF
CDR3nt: TGCGCCAGCAGCCAAGTGGTGAGGGAGACCCAGTACTTC

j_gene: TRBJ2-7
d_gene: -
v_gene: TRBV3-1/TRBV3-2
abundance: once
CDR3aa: CASKGEGPGEQYF
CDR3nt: TGTGCCAGCAAGGGGGAGGGCCCGGGCGAGCAGTACTTC

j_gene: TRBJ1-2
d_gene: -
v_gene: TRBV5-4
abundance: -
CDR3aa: CASSSVTEIYGYTF
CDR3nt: TGTGCCAGCAGCTCCGTGACAGAGATCTATGGCTACACCTTC

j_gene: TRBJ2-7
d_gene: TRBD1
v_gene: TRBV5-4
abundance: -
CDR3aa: CASSPTGTGVEQYF
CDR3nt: TGTGCCAGCAGCCCTACCGGGACAGGGGTCGAGCAGTACTTC

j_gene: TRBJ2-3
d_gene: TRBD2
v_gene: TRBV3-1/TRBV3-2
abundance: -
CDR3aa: CASSLGLAGGFADTQYF
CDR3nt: TGTGCCAGCAGTCTGGGACTAGCGGGAGGGTTTGCAGATACGCAGTATTTT

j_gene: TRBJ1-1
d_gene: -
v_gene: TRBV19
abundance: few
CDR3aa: CATSPGRRNTEAFF
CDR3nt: TGTGCCACTTCACCGGGAAGGAGGAACACTGAAGCTTTCTTT

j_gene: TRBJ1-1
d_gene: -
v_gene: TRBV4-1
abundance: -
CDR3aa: CASSLWAGNTEAFF
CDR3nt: TGCGCCAGCAGCCTTTGGGCTGGGAACACTGAAGCTTTCTTT

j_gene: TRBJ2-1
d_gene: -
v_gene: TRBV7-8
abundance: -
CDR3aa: CASSGTRTYNEQFF
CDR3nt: TGTGCCAGCAGTGGGACAAGGACCTACAATGAGCAGTTCTTC

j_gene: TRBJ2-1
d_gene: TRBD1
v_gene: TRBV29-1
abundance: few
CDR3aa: CSVEGGQGANNEQFF
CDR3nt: TGCAGCGTTGAGGGGGGACAGGGGGCGAACAATGAGCAGTTCTTC

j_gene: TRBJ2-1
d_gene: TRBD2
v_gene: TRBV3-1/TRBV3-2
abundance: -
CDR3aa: CASSRAGGSYNEQFF
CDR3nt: TGTGCCAGCAGCCGAGCGGGGGGGTCCTACAATGAGCAGTTCTTC

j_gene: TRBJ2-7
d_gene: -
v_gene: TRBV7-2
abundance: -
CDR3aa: CASSGQFGGYEQYF
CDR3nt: TGTGCCAGCAGTGGACAGTTCGGAGGCTACGAGCAGTACTTC

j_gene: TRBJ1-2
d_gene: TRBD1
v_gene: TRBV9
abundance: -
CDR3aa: CASSDPGQGRYGYTF
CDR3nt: TGTGCCAGCAGCGACCCGGGACAGGGGCGCTATGGCTACACCTTC

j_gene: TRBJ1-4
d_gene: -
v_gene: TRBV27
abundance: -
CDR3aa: CASSYRVPFATNEKLFF
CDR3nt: TGTGCCAGCAGCTACAGGGTACCCTTTGCAACTAATGAAAAACTGTTTTTT

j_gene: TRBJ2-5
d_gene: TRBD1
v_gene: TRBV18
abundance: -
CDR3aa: CASSPYGQGGETQYF
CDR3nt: TGTGCCAGCTCACCCTACGGACAGGGCGGAGAGACCCAGTACTTC

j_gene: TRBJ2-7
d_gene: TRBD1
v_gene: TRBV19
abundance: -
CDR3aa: CASSLGTDLIYEQYF
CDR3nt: TGTGCCAGTAGCCTTGGGACAGACCTAATTTACGAGCAGTACTTC

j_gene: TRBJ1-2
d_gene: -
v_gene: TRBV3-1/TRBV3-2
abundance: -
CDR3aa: CASSSDTNYGYTF
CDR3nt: TGTGCCAGCAGCTCGGACACAAACTATGGCTACACCTTC

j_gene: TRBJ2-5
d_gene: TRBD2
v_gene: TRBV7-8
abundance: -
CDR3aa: CASSRKRVLAAQETQYF
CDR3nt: TGTGCCAGCAGCCGGAAAAGGGTTCTAGCGGCCCAAGAGACCCAGTACTTC

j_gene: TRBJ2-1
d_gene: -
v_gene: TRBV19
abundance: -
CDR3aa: CASSISHNEQFF
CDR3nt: TGTGCCAGTAGTATTAGCCACAATGAGCAGTTCTTC

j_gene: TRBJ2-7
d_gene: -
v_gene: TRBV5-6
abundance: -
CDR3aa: CASSLGPGVEQYF
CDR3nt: TGTGCCAGCAGCTTAGGACCAGGGGTCGAGCAGTACTTC

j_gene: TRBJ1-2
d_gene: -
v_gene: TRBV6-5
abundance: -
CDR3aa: CASVSQEYGYTF
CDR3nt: TGTGCCAGCGTGTCCCAGGAATATGGCTACACCTTC

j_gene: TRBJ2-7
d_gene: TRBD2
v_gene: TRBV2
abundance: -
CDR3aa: CASSERGGTYNEQYF
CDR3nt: TGTGCCAGCAGTGAACGCGGGGGTACGTACAACGAGCAGTACTTC

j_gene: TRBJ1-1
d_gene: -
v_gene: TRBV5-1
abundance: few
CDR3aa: CASSAGVNTEAFF
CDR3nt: TGCGCCAGCAGCGCCGGGGTGAACACTGAAGCTTTCTTT

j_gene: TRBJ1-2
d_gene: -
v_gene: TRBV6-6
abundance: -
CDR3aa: CASSYDRFDSNYGYTF
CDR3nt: TGTGCCAGCAGTTACGACAGGTTCGACTCTAACTATGGCTACACCTTC

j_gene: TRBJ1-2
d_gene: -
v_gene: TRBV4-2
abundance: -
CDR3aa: CASSADSTRGYGYTF
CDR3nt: TGTGCCAGCAGCGCTGACTCTACCCGGGGGTATGGCTACACCTTC

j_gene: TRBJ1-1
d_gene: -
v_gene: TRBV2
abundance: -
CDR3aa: CASREIQNTEAFF
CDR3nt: TGTGCCAGCAGGGAAATACAGAACACTGAAGCTTTCTTT

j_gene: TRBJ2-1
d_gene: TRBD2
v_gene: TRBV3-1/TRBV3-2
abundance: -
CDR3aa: CASSHNAGGRYNEQFF
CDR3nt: TGTGCCAGCAGCCATAACGCGGGGGGGCGCTACAATGAGCAGTTCTTC

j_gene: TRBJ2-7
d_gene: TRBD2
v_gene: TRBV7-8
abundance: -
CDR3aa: CASSPSGAGYEQYF
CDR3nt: TGTGCCAGCAGCCCTAGCGGGGCGGGCTACGAGCAGTACTTC

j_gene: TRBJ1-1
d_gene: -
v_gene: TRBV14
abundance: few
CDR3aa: CASSRRTGFAEAFF
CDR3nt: TGTGCCAGCAGCCGTCGCACAGGGTTTGCTGAAGCTTTCTTT

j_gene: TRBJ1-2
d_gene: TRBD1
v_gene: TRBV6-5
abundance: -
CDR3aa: CASSPGGSGGYTF
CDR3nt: TGTGCCAGCAGTCCAGGGGGATCTGGTGGCTACACCTTC

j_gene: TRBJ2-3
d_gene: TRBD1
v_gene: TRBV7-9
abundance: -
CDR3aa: CASSPRGQGITDTQYF
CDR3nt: TGTGCCAGCAGCCCCCGCGGACAGGGGATCACAGATACGCAGTATTTT

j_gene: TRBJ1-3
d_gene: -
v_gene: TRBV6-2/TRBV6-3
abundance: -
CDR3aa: CASSLQGYSGNTIYF
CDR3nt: TGTGCCAGCAGTCTACAGGGATATTCCGGAAACACCATATATTTT

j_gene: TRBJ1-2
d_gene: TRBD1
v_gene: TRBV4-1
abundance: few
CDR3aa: CASSQSGGSGYGYTF
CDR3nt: TGCGCCAGCAGCCAATCAGGGGGATCAGGCTATGGCTACACCTTC

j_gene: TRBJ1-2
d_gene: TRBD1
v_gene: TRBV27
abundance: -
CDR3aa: CASSIGQGYGYTF
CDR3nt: TGTGCCAGCAGCATTGGACAGGGCTATGGCTACACCTTC

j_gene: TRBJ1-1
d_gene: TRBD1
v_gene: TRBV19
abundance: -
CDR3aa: CASSIGASKDRGAEAFF
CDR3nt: TGTGCCAGTAGTATAGGTGCTAGTAAGGACAGGGGCGCTGAAGCTTTCTTT

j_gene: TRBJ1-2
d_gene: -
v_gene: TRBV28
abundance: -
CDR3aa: CASSRTDGGYTF
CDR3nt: TGTGCCAGCAGTAGGACAGATGGTGGCTACACCTTC

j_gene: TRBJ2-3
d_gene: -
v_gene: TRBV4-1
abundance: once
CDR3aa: CASSQRGGGPSTDTQYF
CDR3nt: TGCGCCAGCAGCCAACGCGGCGGGGGCCCTAGCACAGATACGCAGTATTTT

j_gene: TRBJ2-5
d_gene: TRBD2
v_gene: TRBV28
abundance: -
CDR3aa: CASSTPLAGVGETQYF
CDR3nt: TGTGCCAGCAGTACCCCACTAGCGGGAGTCGGGGAGACCCAGTACTTC

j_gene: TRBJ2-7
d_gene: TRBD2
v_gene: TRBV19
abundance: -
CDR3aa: CASSILAGTYEQYF
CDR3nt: TGTGCCAGTAGTATACTAGCGGGGACCTACGAGCAGTACTTC

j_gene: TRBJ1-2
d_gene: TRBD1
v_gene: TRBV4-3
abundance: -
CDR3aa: CASSQEARGAYGYTF
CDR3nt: TGCGCCAGCAGCCAAGAGGCCAGGGGGGCGTATGGCTACACCTTC

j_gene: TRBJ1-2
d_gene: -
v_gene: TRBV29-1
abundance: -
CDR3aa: CSVHLSGRRGGYTF
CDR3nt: TGCAGCGTTCACCTCAGTGGGAGAAGAGGAGGCTACACCTTC

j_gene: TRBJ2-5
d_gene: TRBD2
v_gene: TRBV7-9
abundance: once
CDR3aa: CASSFGRAGEDQETQYF
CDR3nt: TGTGCCAGCAGCTTCGGTAGAGCGGGAGAGGACCAAGAGACCCAGTACTTC